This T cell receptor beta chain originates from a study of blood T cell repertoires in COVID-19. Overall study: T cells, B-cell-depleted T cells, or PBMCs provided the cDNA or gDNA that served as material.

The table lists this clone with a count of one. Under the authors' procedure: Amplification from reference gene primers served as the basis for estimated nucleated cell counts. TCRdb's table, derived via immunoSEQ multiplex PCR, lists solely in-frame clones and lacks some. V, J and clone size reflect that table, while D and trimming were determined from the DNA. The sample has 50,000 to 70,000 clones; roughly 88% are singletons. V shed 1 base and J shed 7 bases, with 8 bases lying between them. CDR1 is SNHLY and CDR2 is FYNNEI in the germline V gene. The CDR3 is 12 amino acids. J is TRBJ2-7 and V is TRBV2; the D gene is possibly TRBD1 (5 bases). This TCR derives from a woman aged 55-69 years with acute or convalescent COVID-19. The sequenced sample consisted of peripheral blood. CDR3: CASSEEGWEQYF. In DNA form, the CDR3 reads TGTGCCAGCAGTGAAGAGGGGTGGGAGCAGTACTTC.